The 15 T cell receptor beta chains listed next were all sequenced from one sample in a study of T cell clusters in autoimmune cytopenias. TRB was amplified by touch-down multiplex PCR, primer pools A and B combined. TCRdb reprocessed the multiplex PCR reads and stores each CDR3 protein as one record, lacking DNA. The repertoire table contains more than 9,000 distinct CDR3 sequences. TRB was amplified from about 260 ng of peripheral blood genomic DNA per sample. These data are also associated with another study on T cell repertoires in aging, cancer and after chemotherapy.

Sequenced: peripheral blood. The receptors here all came from a human donor in good health.

This chain joins TRBV7-9 and TRBJ1-1; as DNA is missing, the TRBD1 call by TCRdb cannot be tested. The CDR3 spans 16 residues. Looked up from germline, CDR1 is SEHNR and CDR2 is FQNEAQ (reference sequence). The chain's CDR3 is CASSPWDTGVGTEAFF.

The chain uses TRBV7-2 and TRBJ1-5. The CDR3 totals 16 residues. The germline CDR1 and CDR2 sequences are SGHTA and FQGNSA. CDR3 protein: CASSARPEGGNQPQHF.

This clonotype is medium-sized by frequency. The rearrangement uses TRBV19 and TRBJ2-7. The CDR3 has 11 residues. CDR1 and CDR2 from the germline V gene are LNHDA and SQIVND (reference sequence). The CDR3: CASPKGYEQYF.

The chain is built from TRBV28 and TRBJ1-2; lacking DNA, the TRBD1 call made by TCRdb goes unchecked. The germline gives CDR1 MDHEN, CDR2 SYDVKM. The CDR3 loop spans 14 amino acids. The CDR3 loop is CASSFNRVNYGYTF.

V usage is TRBV20-1 and J usage is TRBJ2-7; TCRdb selects TRBD1, and the lack of DNA leaves this call unchecked. Per germline, CDR1 DFQATT and CDR2 SNEGSKA (reference sequence). This CDR3 region has 15 residues. The CDR3 sequence: CSAISGANKGNEQYF.

The V gene is TRBV7-9, the J gene TRBJ2-5. CDR3 length equals 14 residues. Germline-derived CDR1 and CDR2 are SEHNR and FQNEAQ (reference sequence). CDR3 amino acids: CASTDKSDRETQYF.

In terms of frequency, this clonotype is medium-sized. The chain has TRBV20-1 and TRBJ2-1. The germline V gene has CDR1 DFQATT and CDR2 SNEGSKA (reference sequence). The CDR3 runs 12 residues. The chain's CDR3 is CSAGRAYNEQFF.

This sequence joins TRBV7-2 and TRBJ2-1; TCRdb outputs TRBD1, but without DNA this stays unchecked. Germline V gene sequence: CDR1 SGHTA, CDR2 FQGNSA. The length of the CDR3 is 15 residues. CDR3 loop: CASSSGQGAYNEQFF.

The CDR3 protein is CASSGRSFNSPLHF. The chain couples TRBV6-1 to TRBJ1-6. The CDR3 extends over 14 amino acids. Germline V lookup: CDR1 MNHNS, CDR2 SASEGT.

By frequency, this clonotype registers medium-sized. The chain couples TRBV12-3 or TRBV12-4 to TRBJ2-7; the TCRdb D gene call, TRBD2, has no DNA to confirm it. The CDR3 runs 15 residues. Here the CDR3 reads CASSFGTSWRGEQYF.

The CDR3 here is CSATDGSSGNTIYF. The chain is built from TRBV20-1 and TRBJ1-3. The CDR3 runs 14 residues. CDR1 DFQATT and CDR2 SNEGSKA come from the germline V gene (reference sequence).

The rearrangement links TRBV20-1 to TRBJ2-5. CDR1 and CDR2 from the germline V gene are DFQATT and SNEGSKA (reference sequence). The CDR3 length is 12 residues. This chain's CDR3 is CSAKLTSETQYF.

The chain employs TRBV12-3 or TRBV12-4 and TRBJ2-2. The CDR3 contains 16 residues. The chain's CDR3 is CASSIKLASNTGELFF.

By frequency, this clonotype is medium-sized (0.01 to 0.1%). The rearrangement joins TRBV7-2 to TRBJ2-1. Germline V gives CDR1 SGHTA, CDR2 FQGNSA. This CDR3 region has 13 residues. CDR3 region: CASSSSVNNEQFF. The whole variable domain, filled in from reference TRBV7-2 and TRBJ2-1, reads GAGVSQSPSNKVTEKGKDVELRCDPISGHTALYWYRQSLGQGLEFLIYFQGNSAPDKSGLPSDRFSAERTGGSVSTLTIQRTQQEDSAVYLCASSSSVNNEQFFGPGTRLTVL.

The J gene is TRBJ2-3, the V gene TRBV7-2. Per germline, CDR1 SGHTA and CDR2 FQGNSA. The CDR3 totals 17 residues. CDR3 amino acids: CASSLGLGITGTDTQYF.